Following are 28 T cell receptor beta chains from one sample sequenced in a study of naive and memory T cell subsets. Two oligonucleotides, mixed equimolar, formed the beta constant-region primer covering TRBC1 and TRBC2. TCRdb reprocessed the UMI-ligation and nested PCR reads with MiXCR, giving one entry per CDR3 protein. Among 140,000 to 150,000 distinct CDR3 sequences listed, approximately 17% were seen once. The sample consisted of naive CD4+ T cells from blood. The receptors were sampled from a human donor in good health.

This clonotype was found many times. The rearrangement uses TRBV5-6 and TRBJ2-4; 9 bases agree with TRBD1. V shed 5 bases and J 5 bases; nucleotides not matched to a gene: 5. This CDR3 contains 14 residues. Germline V gene data show CDR1 as SGHDT and CDR2 as YYEEEE. The CDR3 coding sequence is TGTGCCAGCAGGTTGACAGGGGGGCAAAACATTCAGTACTTC. Protein sequence: CASRLTGGQNIQYF. Combining the CDR3 with reference TRBV5-6 and TRBJ2-4 gives the whole variable domain DAGVTQSPTHLIKTRGQQVTLRCSPKSGHDTVSWYQQALGQGPQFIFQYYEEEERQRGNFPDRFSGHQFPNYSSELNVNALLLGDSALYLCASRLTGGQNIQYFGAGTRLSVL.

This clonotype was seen a few times. The J gene is TRBJ2-7, the V gene TRBV29-1, with D unclear. This CDR3 region has 14 residues. The V and J ends lost 0 bases and 9 bases respectively, with 18 bases between them. Germline CDR1 is SQVTM and CDR2 is ANQGSEA. The CDR3, as DNA: TGCAGCGTTGAAGATCTCGTAGGCTCGGATGGGCAGTACTTC. This translates into CSVEDLVGSDGQYF.

In nucleotides, the CDR3 is TGTGCCAGCAGCTTGGCCCCCCCGAACACTGAAGCTTTCTTT. Protein sequence: CASSLAPPNTEAFF. This chain joins TRBV5-4 and TRBJ1-1; no reliable D call. Looked up from germline, CDR1 is SGHNT and CDR2 is YYREEE (reference sequence). The CDR3 spans 14 residues. Trimming stripped 0 bases from V and 1 base from J, with 7 bases between.

This clonotype was seen more than once but under ten times. V gene TRBV11-1 combines with J gene TRBJ2-3; a possible D gene is TRBD1 (6 bases). V was trimmed by 5 bases and J by 0 bases, leaving 15 bases between them. From germline, CDR1 is SGHAT and CDR2 FQDESV (reference sequence). The length of the CDR3 is 16 residues. CDR3 in amino acids: CASSPGQKFSTDTQYF. The CDR3 nucleotides read TGTGCCAGCAGCCCTGGACAGAAATTTAGCACAGATACGCAGTATTTT.

The rearrangement joins TRBV7-2 to TRBJ2-5, with 7 bases that match TRBD1. Per germline, CDR1 SGHTA and CDR2 FQGNSA. The CDR3 loop spans 15 amino acids. V shed 2 bases and J 5 bases; nucleotides not matched to a gene: 8. CDR3 region: CASSLRQGWGETQYF. The CDR3 DNA is TGTGCCAGCAGCTTACGACAGGGTTGGGGGGAGACCCAGTACTTC.

This sequence joins TRBV7-2 and TRBJ2-7; maybe TRBD1 (6 bases). Trimming cost V 8 bases and J 2 bases, with 19 bases left between them. Germline loops: CDR1 SGHTA, CDR2 FQGNSA. The CDR3 is 15 amino acids. DNA of the CDR3: TGTGCCAGCGCCACTCAAGAGGACAGTACCTACGAGCAGTACTTC. Protein: CASATQEDSTYEQYF.

This clonotype was counted between two and nine times. The chain has TRBV6-2 or TRBV6-3 and TRBJ2-3; D might be TRBD1 (5 bases). The CDR3 is 15 residues long. V shed 0 bases and J shed 6 bases, with 13 bases lying between them. The germline V gene encodes CDR1 MNHEY and CDR2 SVGEGT. The CDR3 region is CASSYSLLKGDTQYF. The CDR3 DNA follows: TGTGCCAGCAGTTACTCGTTGCTGAAGGGGGATACGCAGTATTTT.

This clonotype has just a few counts. The chain uses TRBV3-1 and TRBJ2-1, with 14 bases identical to TRBD2. Trimming cost V 4 bases and J 7 bases; bases outside gene matches: 9. Germline V lookup: CDR1 LGHDT, CDR2 YNNKEL (reference sequence). The CDR3 is 17 residues long. In nucleotides, the CDR3 is TGTGCCAGCAGCCCCTACACCGGGACTAGCGGGAGAAATGAGCAGTTCTTC. Translation gives CASSPYTGTSGRNEQFF.

This clonotype was recorded a few times. The chain uses TRBV29-1 and TRBJ2-6, with D tentatively TRBD1 or TRBD2 (5 bases each). The germline CDR1 and CDR2 sequences are SQVTM and ANQGSEA. Trimming removed 6 bases from V and 4 bases from J, with 7 bases in between. This CDR3 spans 12 amino acids. CDR3 residues: CSVGPGANVLTF. In DNA form, the CDR3 reads TGCAGCGTGGGACCGGGGGCCAACGTCCTGACTTTC.

The chain joins TRBV5-1 to TRBJ1-2; D gene ambiguous. CDR1 is SGHRS and CDR2 is YFSETQ in the germline V gene. The CDR3 has 14 residues. The V and J ends lost 0 bases and 1 base respectively, with 7 bases between them. The CDR3 DNA sequence: TGCGCCAGCAGCTTGGAACCGGTTAACTATGGCTACACCTTC. Amino acid sequence: CASSLEPVNYGYTF.

In its sample, this clonotype was seen a few times. The chain joins TRBV5-4 to TRBJ2-5; D possibly corresponds to TRBD2 (5 bases). CDR1 SGHNT and CDR2 YYREEE come from the germline V gene (reference sequence). With 0 bases removed from V and 1 base from J, the gap between germline ends came to 10 bases. The CDR3 is made up of 15 amino acids. The CDR3 protein is CASSLEPGIQETQYF. The CDR3 DNA is TGTGCCAGCAGCTTGGAGCCGGGGATCCAAGAGACCCAGTACTTC.

For this clonotype: One end of the junction does not line up with germline, which may come from a read error. The rearrangement links TRBV12-3 or TRBV12-4 to TRBJ2-7, with TRBD2 matching over 12 bases. CDR3 length: 15 residues. This CDR3 is CASTPSGLAGYEEYF. The CDR3 nucleotides read TGTGCCAGCACCCCCTCGGGACTAGCGGGCTACGAGGAGTACTTC.

In this sample, this clonotype turned up many times. The CDR3 DNA reads TGTGCCAGCAGCTTAACCAATGAGCAGTTCTTC. This gives the protein CASSLTNEQFF. The chain joins TRBV7-2 to TRBJ2-1; no clear D. Trimming removed 2 bases from V and 6 bases from J, with 2 bases in between. The CDR3 is 11 residues long. Per the germline V gene, CDR1 is SGHTA and CDR2 is FQGNSA.

J is TRBJ2-7 and V is TRBV4-1; the D gene is possibly TRBD1 (5 bases). CDR1 is MGHRA and CDR2 is YSYEKL in the germline V gene. The ends were cut back, 2 bases at V and 3 bases at J, with 11 bases in the middle. The CDR3 runs to 14 residues. DNA for the CDR3: TGCGCCAGCAGCCAAACAGGAATCCTCTACGAGCAGTACTTC. Its protein product is CASSQTGILYEQYF.

This clonotype turned up a few times. This chain joins TRBV6-2 or TRBV6-3 and TRBJ2-1; D unresolved. Germline V gene data show CDR1 as MNHEY and CDR2 as SVGEGT. Trimming shortened V by 7 bases and J by 8 bases, and 21 bases separated the two germline ends. CDR3 length equals 15 residues. CDR3 sequence (DNA): TGTGCCAGCACCCAGGCTGGGATTAGCCTCTATGAGCAGTTCTTC. The encoded protein is CASTQAGISLYEQFF.

This clonotype was detected only a few times. The J gene is TRBJ2-1, the V gene TRBV19; TRBD2 matches at 9 bases. The CDR3 extends over 15 amino acids. The J segment lost 0 bases and the V segment lost 5 bases, leaving 2 bases of the junction unmatched. Germline V gene data show CDR1 as LNHDA and CDR2 as SQIVND (reference sequence). The chain's CDR3 is CASSLLAGSYNEQFF. As DNA, the CDR3 is TGTGCCAGTAGTCTACTAGCGGGCTCCTACAATGAGCAGTTCTTC.

The chain joins TRBV5-1 to TRBJ2-5, with 11 nucleotides matching TRBD2. The CDR3 is 15 residues long. V was clipped by 4 bases and J by 5 bases; unmatched bases: 7. CDR1 is SGHRS, CDR2 YFSETQ, per germline. CDR3 in DNA: TGCGCCAGCAGCAGTAGCGGGAGGGCCGTGGAGACCCAGTACTTC. It translates to CASSSSGRAVETQYF. Together with reference TRBV5-1 and TRBJ2-5, the CDR3 gives the full variable domain: KAGVTQTPRYLIKTRGQQVTLSCSPISGHRSVSWYQQTPGQGLQFLFEYFSETQRNKGNFPGRFSGRQFSNSRSEMNVSTLELGDSALYLCASSSSGRAVETQYFGPGTRLLVL.

This clonotype showed up just a few times. The V gene is TRBV6-6, the J gene TRBJ1-1; 10 bases agree with TRBD1. The CDR3 spans 17 residues. The germline V gene has CDR1 MNHNY and CDR2 SVGAGI (reference sequence). The J segment lost 4 bases and the V segment lost 6 bases, leaving 14 bases of the junction unmatched. The CDR3 DNA sequence: TGTGCCAGCAGCCCAAGAGGGACAGGGGTATCGGGCACTGAAGCTTTCTTT. Residues: CASSPRGTGVSGTEAFF.

The CDR3 DNA reads as TGCGCCAGCACCCCTATGGCAGGGGGTATGGACGAGCAGTACTTC. Translation: CASTPMAGGMDEQYF. The rearrangement links TRBV5-1 to TRBJ2-7; TRBD1 agrees at 7 bases. The CDR3 runs to 15 residues. J lost 5 bases, V lost 6 bases, and 14 bases had no gene match. From germline, CDR1 is SGHRS and CDR2 YFSETQ.

This rearrangement joins TRBV4-1 to TRBJ2-5, with D perhaps matching TRBD2 (5 bases). Germline values: CDR1 MGHRA, CDR2 YSYEKL. V was pared by 1 base and J by 5 bases, with 8 bases between. The CDR3 loop spans 13 amino acids. CDR3 DNA sequence: TGCGCCAGCAGCCAAGCTAGCCCGGAGACCCAGTACTTC. Its translation is CASSQASPETQYF.

This clonotype was seen more than once but under ten times. This rearrangement joins TRBV20-1 to TRBJ2-7; D ambiguous. Trimming took 3 bases from V and 3 from J, leaving 15 bases between them. This CDR3 is built from 14 residues. CDR1 and CDR2 from the germline V gene are DFQATT and SNEGSKA (reference sequence). DNA of the CDR3: TGCAGTGCTAGCCCCCCTACCGTGGGCTACGAGCAGTACTTC. Protein product: CSASPPTVGYEQYF.

This clonotype occurred a few times. V gene TRBV18 combines with J gene TRBJ2-1; the D is unclear. The CDR3 length is 16 residues. Between the trimmed V and J ends, which lost 2 bases and 1 base, there was a span of 12 bases. Germline-derived CDR1 and CDR2 are KGHSH and LQKENI. The CDR3 sequence is CASSPAEAASYNEQFF. For the CDR3, the DNA is TGTGCCAGCTCACCAGCCGAGGCAGCGTCCTACAATGAGCAGTTCTTC.

The chain joins TRBV18 to TRBJ1-6, with D maybe TRBD1 (5 bases). The CDR3 loop spans 15 amino acids. Trimming stripped 3 bases from V and 10 bases from J, with 16 bases between. The germline CDR1 and CDR2 sequences are KGHSH and LQKENI. CDR3 bases: TGTGCCAGCTCACCTAAGGGGCAGGGCTACTCACCCCTCCACTTT. It translates to CASSPKGQGYSPLHF. The variable domain in full, with the rest retrieved from reference TRBV18 and TRBJ1-6, is NAGVMQNPRHLVRRRGQEARLRCSPMKGHSHVYWYRQLPEEGLKFMVYLQKENIIDESGMPKERFSAEFPKEGPSILRIQQVVRGDSAAYFCASSPKGQGYSPLHFGNGTRLTVT.

This CDR3 is CASSSQSGNYEQYF. The CDR3 nucleotides are TGTGCCAGCAGCTCACAATCGGGAAACTACGAGCAGTACTTC. V gene TRBV7-3 combines with J gene TRBJ2-7; weak D call: TRBD2 (5 bases). Germline lookup yields CDR1 SGHTA and CDR2 FQGTGA. This CDR3 has 14 residues. V shed 4 bases and J shed 3 bases, with 13 bases lying between them.

The table lists this clonotype with a few counts. This chain connects TRBV10-3 to TRBJ2-5; TRBD1 agrees at 10 bases. Germline assignment: CDR1 ENHRY and CDR2 SYGVKD. CDR3 length: 15 amino acids. J gave up 5 bases and V 3 bases, and 6 bases lay outside the gene matches. CDR3 protein: CAISDYGGQGETQYF. For the CDR3, the DNA is TGTGCCATCAGTGACTACGGGGGACAGGGGGAGACCCAGTACTTC.

This clonotype was counted a single time. At one boundary the junction diverges from the germline segment, which might be a read error. The V gene is TRBV28, the J gene TRBJ2-3, with 8 nucleotides matching TRBD2. CDR3 length: 17 amino acids. The germline V gene has CDR1 MDHEN and CDR2 SYDVKM. The CDR3 nucleotides are TGTGCCAGCAGTACCCCGGGAGGGCAGACTAGCAAAGATACGCAGTATTTT. Translated: CASSTPGGQTSKDTQYF.

The genes are TRBV28 and TRBJ1-5, with 8 bases identical to TRBD1. The J segment lost 3 bases and the V segment lost 6 bases, leaving 4 bases of the junction unmatched. The CDR3 has 14 amino acids. Germline CDR1 and CDR2: MDHEN and SYDVKM. CDR3 amino acids: CASRPGQANQPQHF. In DNA form, the CDR3 reads TGTGCCAGCAGACCGGGACAGGCCAATCAGCCCCAGCATTTT.

This clonotype appeared a few times. This chain connects TRBV9 to TRBJ2-3, with 14 bases fitting TRBD2. CDR1 is SGDLS, CDR2 YYNGEE, per germline. The CDR3 is 16 amino acids. J gave up 4 bases and V 3 bases, and 4 bases lay outside the gene matches. CDR3 protein: CASSEGTSGRADTQYF. CDR3 in DNA: TGTGCCAGCAGCGAGGGGACTAGCGGGAGAGCAGATACGCAGTATTTT. Full variable domain (remainder filled in from reference TRBV9 and TRBJ2-3): DSGVTQTPKHLITATGQRVTLRCSPRSGDLSVYWYQQSLDQGLQFLIQYYNGEERAKGNILERFSAQQFPDLHSELNLSSLELGDSALYFCASSEGTSGRADTQYFGPGTRLTVL.